This TCR beta chain was sequenced in a study of shared clonotypes between healthy human individuals. Overall study: Serving as donors were a couple of women and three men, whose ages spanned 18 to 49.

The method was immunoSEQ multiplex PCR; TCRdb's version includes in-frame clones alone and lacks a portion of them. The repertoire holds 550,000 to 700,000 clones, with around 73% as singletons. Trimming removed 0 bases at V and 0 bases at J, with 7 bases between. The CDR3 is 14 residues long. Germline assignment: CDR1 SGHRS and CDR2 YFSETQ. The TCR originated in a woman under 40 in good health. The chain combines TRBV5-1 with TRBJ2-7; tentatively, D is TRBD2 (5 bases). The sample taken for sequencing was memory CD4+ T cells sorted from blood. The sample's subset: CD45RA-negative fraction. The CDR3 sequence is CASSLGGLSYEQYF. CDR3 bases: TGCGCCAGCAGCTTGGGAGGGCTCTCCTACGAGCAGTACTTC. The full variable domain, completed using reference TRBV5-1 and TRBJ2-7, is KAGVTQTPRYLIKTRGQQVTLSCSPISGHRSVSWYQQTPGQGLQFLFEYFSETQRNKGNFPGRFSGRQFSNSRSEMNVSTLELGDSALYLCASSLGGLSYEQYFGPGTRLTVT.